The 26 T cell receptor beta chains in this list originate from one sample, sequenced in a study of preoperative IRX-2 immunotherapy in early breast cancer. The treatment is: preoperative locoregional IRX-2 cytokine immunotherapy. Clones were read by immunoSEQ multiplex PCR, and TCRdb kept only the in-frame ones, dropping some. The sample comprises about 98,000 clones, 86% of which are singletons, and roughly 2% rests with the top ten. The sample was tumor tissue, taken after IRX-2 immunotherapy. Receptor source: a human donor with breast cancer.

The chain joins TRBV5-1 to TRBJ1-6; no firm D call. V was shortened by 4 bases and J by 9 bases, with 17 bases between the two germline ends. The CDR3 contains 15 residues. Germline values: CDR1 SGHRS, CDR2 YFSETQ. In DNA, the CDR3 is TGCGCCAGCAGCCCCGAAGCAATTAAGGGTTCACCCCTCCACTTT. Translation gives CASSPEAIKGSPLHF.

The chain uses TRBV18 and TRBJ1-1; 11 positions agree with TRBD1. Germline values: CDR1 KGHSH, CDR2 LQKENI. V shed 5 bases, J shed 4 bases, and the junction held 3 bases outside the gene matches. This CDR3 comprises 14 residues. CDR3 DNA: TGTGCCAGCTCAGCGGGACAGGGGGGCACTGAAGCTTTCTTT. This sequence encodes CASSAGQGGTEAFF.

This rearrangement joins TRBV5-1 to TRBJ2-4, with D uncertain. The germline V gene encodes CDR1 SGHRS and CDR2 YFSETQ. CDR3 size: 14 residues. V lost 0 bases and J 3 bases, leaving 7 bases between the germline ends. The CDR3 DNA sequence: TGCGCCAGCAGCTTGGGTGGGAACAAAAACATTCAGTACTTC. Translated: CASSLGGNKNIQYF.

V gene TRBV9 combines with J gene TRBJ1-4; 8 bases align to TRBD1. The CDR3 has 16 residues. Germline-derived CDR1 and CDR2 are SGDLS and YYNGEE. Germline trimming cut 5 bases from V and 3 bases from J; bases unmatched to any gene: 9. CDR3 nucleotide sequence: TGTGCCAGCAGTTTAACCGGACAGGGAGCTAATGAAAAACTGTTTTTT. Translated, it gives CASSLTGQGANEKLFF.

Turning to this clone: Relative to the germline gene, one junction end is altered; a read error may explain this. The rearrangement links TRBV6-8 to TRBJ1-2; maybe TRBD1 (6 bases). Germline lookup yields CDR1 MNHGY and CDR2 SAAAGT. The CDR3 is made up of 13 amino acids. CDR3 amino acids: CAISPGTSDGYIF. CDR3 nucleotide sequence: TGTGCCATCAGTCCCGGGACATCAGATGGCTACATCTTC.

The chain joins TRBV18 to TRBJ2-5; 9 bases map to TRBD1. After removal of 5 bases from V and 3 bases from J, the junction contained 7 bases not matched to a gene. CDR3 length: 15 amino acids. CDR1 and CDR2 from the germline V gene are KGHSH and LQKENI. The CDR3 is CASSSQQGAEETQYF. The CDR3 DNA is TGTGCCAGCTCATCTCAACAGGGGGCCGAAGAGACCCAGTACTTC.

This chain connects TRBV18 to TRBJ1-1; 8 nucleotides agree with TRBD1. The trim removed 6 bases at V and 6 bases at J, leaving 6 bases unmatched. Germline CDR1 reads KGHSH; CDR2 reads LQKENI. The CDR3 spans 13 residues. In DNA form, the CDR3 reads TGTGCCAGCTCGTACAGGGGGGTCGCTGAAGCTTTCTTT. Amino acid sequence: CASSYRGVAEAFF. The full variable domain, completed using reference TRBV18 and TRBJ1-1, is NAGVMQNPRHLVRRRGQEARLRCSPMKGHSHVYWYRQLPEEGLKFMVYLQKENIIDESGMPKERFSAEFPKEGPSILRIQQVVRGDSAAYFCASSYRGVAEAFFGQGTRLTVV.

This sequence joins TRBV22-1 and TRBJ1-1. TRBV22-1 corresponds to a pseudogene. The CDR3 totals 14 residues. The CDR3 region is CASSQRSGTAEAFF. CDR3 sequence (DNA): TGTGCCAGCAGTCAACGCAGCGGGACGGCTGAAGCTTTCTTT.

This chain links TRBV5-1 with TRBJ2-5; D unresolved. Germline-derived CDR1 and CDR2 are SGHRS and YFSETQ. There are 15 residues in the CDR3. Between the trimmed V and J ends, which lost 5 bases and 5 bases, there was a span of 19 bases. The CDR3 DNA sequence: TGCGCCAGCAGATTTGAAGGATTTACTCAGGAGACCCAGTACTTC. It codes for CASRFEGFTQETQYF.

The chain links TRBV28 to TRBJ2-6; 8 nucleotides agree with TRBD1. With V trimmed by 3 bases and J by 2 bases, 9 bases remained unmatched. The CDR3 runs to 18 residues. Germline V CDR1 and CDR2: MDHEN, SYDVKM. CDR3 sequence (DNA): TGTGCCAGCAGTTTTTACGGACAGGGAGAAACTGGGGCCAACGTCCTGACTTTC. This translates into CASSFYGQGETGANVLTF.

The CDR3 DNA follows: TGTGCCAGCAACAGGGGAGCTGGCGAGCAGTACTTC. This sequence encodes CASNRGAGEQYF. V gene TRBV28 combines with J gene TRBJ2-7; 7 nucleotides align to TRBD1. Germline V CDR1 and CDR2: MDHEN, SYDVKM. V dropped 7 bases and J dropped 6; count of bases not matched to a gene: 6. This CDR3 is built from 12 residues.

The gene calls are TRBV6-8 and TRBJ1-4; D is unclear. The V end lost 4 bases, the J end lost 0 bases, and 12 bases lay between the germline ends. This CDR3 has 16 residues. Germline CDR1 MNHGY, CDR2 SAAAGT. The CDR3 sequence is CASSLSSPTTNEKLFF. CDR3 in DNA: TGTGCCAGCAGTTTATCCAGCCCCACAACTAATGAAAAACTGTTTTTT.

The rearrangement uses TRBV19 and TRBJ2-3; D gene ambiguous. This CDR3 comprises 12 residues. V lost 5 bases, J lost 1 base, and 4 bases lay in between. CDR1 LNHDA and CDR2 SQIVND come from the germline V gene (reference sequence). The CDR3 coding sequence is TGTGCCAGTAGTGGCCGCACAGATACGCAGTATTTT. It codes for CASSGRTDTQYF.

The chain uses TRBV7-7 and TRBJ2-3; D is perhaps TRBD2 (5 bases). The V end lost 5 bases, the J end lost 1 base, and 19 bases lay between the germline ends. The CDR3 covers 17 residues. The germline gives CDR1 SSHAT, CDR2 FNYEAQ (reference sequence). CDR3 protein: CASSHRTPSRGTDTQYF. The CDR3, as DNA: TGTGCCAGCAGCCACCGGACTCCCTCTCGGGGCACAGATACGCAGTATTTT.

The chain's CDR3 is CSAPTGEDGYTF. The CDR3 nucleotides are TGCAGCGCTCCGACAGGGGAGGATGGCTACACCTTC. V and J are TRBV29-1 and TRBJ1-2, with 8 positions matching TRBD1. After removal of 7 bases from V and 6 bases from J, the junction contained 7 bases not matched to a gene. Germline lookup yields CDR1 SQVTM and CDR2 ANQGSEA. The CDR3 is made up of 12 amino acids.

The chain couples TRBV19 to TRBJ2-1; maybe TRBD1 (5 bases). The CDR3 is 15 residues long. The V end lost 3 bases, the J end lost 7 bases, and 16 bases lay between the germline ends. CDR1 is LNHDA, CDR2 SQIVND, per germline (reference sequence). The chain's CDR3 is CASSIGWGSGNEQFF. The CDR3 DNA reads TGTGCCAGTAGTATCGGGTGGGGCTCAGGTAATGAGCAGTTCTTC. Filled out from reference TRBV19 and TRBJ2-1, the complete variable domain reads DGGITQSPKYLFRKEGQNVTLSCEQNLNHDAMYWYRQDPGQGLRLIYYSQIVNDFQKGDIAEGYSVSREKKESFPLTVTSAQKNPTAFYLCASSIGWGSGNEQFFGPGTRLTVL.

The rearrangement joins TRBV2 to TRBJ2-7; the D gene is possibly TRBD2 (7 bases). CDR3 size: 15 residues. CDR1 SNHLY and CDR2 FYNNEI come from the germline V gene. Trimming left V 4 bases short and J 3 bases short, with 16 bases between. The CDR3 DNA is TGTGCCAGCAGTGCGGGGGGCAATCTGGACTACGAGCAGTACTTC. It specifies CASSAGGNLDYEQYF.

The CDR3 sequence: CASSYYGETQYF. For the CDR3, the DNA is TGTGCCAGCAGTTATTACGGGGAGACCCAGTACTTC. V and J are TRBV6-8 and TRBJ2-5; no reliable D call. Trimming shortened V by 3 bases and J by 5 bases, and 7 bases separated the two germline ends. Germline V gene data show CDR1 as MNHGY and CDR2 as SAAAGT. This CDR3 spans 12 amino acids.

The rearrangement uses TRBV19 and TRBJ2-7, with 7 positions matching TRBD1. The CDR3 consists of 15 residues. V dropped 9 bases and J dropped 2; count of bases not matched to a gene: 13. The germline CDR1 and CDR2 sequences are LNHDA and SQIVND (reference sequence). The DNA for the CDR3 is TGTGCCAGCAAATCAGATCCGGGACAGACCTACGAGCAGTACTTC. This translates into CASKSDPGQTYEQYF.

The chain recombines TRBV6-8 with TRBJ2-7; TRBD1 aligns across 7 bases. The CDR3 runs 14 residues. Per germline, CDR1 MNHGY and CDR2 SAAAGT. V dropped 4 bases and J dropped 3; count of bases not matched to a gene: 6. The CDR3: CASSSTGTVYEQYF. CDR3 bases: TGTGCCAGCAGTTCGACAGGGACGGTCTACGAGCAGTACTTC.

This chain links TRBV28 with TRBJ1-1; D is unclear. Germline-derived CDR1 and CDR2 are MDHEN and SYDVKM. This CDR3 comprises 13 residues. Trimming removed 8 bases from V and 4 bases from J, with 14 bases in between. The CDR3 spells CASSLGVTTEAFF. DNA of the CDR3: TGTGCCAGCTCATTGGGTGTAACCACTGAAGCTTTCTTT.

The chain is built from TRBV5-1 and TRBJ1-4; no clear D. Trimming left V 4 bases short and J 5 bases short, with 18 bases between. The CDR3 runs 16 residues. Germline lookup yields CDR1 SGHRS and CDR2 YFSETQ. CDR3 bases: TGCGCCAGCAGCCCTTCCGCGGACTTCCGAAATGAAAAACTGTTTTTT. It yields the protein CASSPSADFRNEKLFF.

This clone was counted once. The chain uses TRBV12-5 and TRBJ2-7, with 11 positions matching TRBD2. The CDR3 extends over 15 amino acids. Trimming removed 5 bases from V and 0 bases from J; junction bases left unmatched: 3. Germline loops: CDR1 LGHNT, CDR2 FRNRAP. The CDR3 nucleotides read TGTGCTAGTGGTCCCGGACTAGCGGGCTCCTACGAGCAGTACTTC. It translates to CASGPGLAGSYEQYF.

CDR3 loop: CACSRGTEAFF. The CDR3 bases are TGTGCCTGTTCGCGGGGGACTGAAGCTTTCTTT. The rearrangement links TRBV30 to TRBJ1-1; D is perhaps TRBD1 (5 bases). The germline V and J ends were trimmed by 6 bases and 5 bases, with 10 bases remaining between them. Germline V lookup: CDR1 GTSNPN, CDR2 SVGIG (reference sequence). The CDR3 consists of 11 residues.

The chain links TRBV28 to TRBJ1-1; D is ambiguous. The V and J ends lost 1 base and 3 bases respectively, with 9 bases between them. This CDR3 spans 14 amino acids. Germline V gives CDR1 MDHEN, CDR2 SYDVKM. CDR3 bases: TGTGCCAGCAGTTTATTAAGGATTCACACTGAAGCTTTCTTT. This encodes CASSLLRIHTEAFF.

This clone was observed a single time. The chain recombines TRBV6-4 with TRBJ1-4; D is ambiguous. Trimming cost V 6 bases and J 0 bases, with 14 bases left between them. Germline V CDR1 and CDR2: MRHNA, SNTAGT. The CDR3 sequence is 16 residues long. The chain's CDR3 is CASSLLDKPTNEKLFF. In DNA form, the CDR3 reads TGTGCCAGCAGCCTCTTAGACAAGCCAACTAATGAAAAACTGTTTTTT.